This T cell receptor beta chain was recorded in a study of blood T cell repertoires in COVID-19. V was clipped by 3 bases and J by 4 bases; unmatched bases: 10. This CDR3 has 17 residues. Germline V gives CDR1 LNHDA, CDR2 SQIVND (reference sequence). The protocol was immunoSEQ multiplex PCR, while the TCRdb copy is restricted to in-frame clones and leaves out a portion. The table shows under 200,000 clones, with about 85% occurring only once. The gene calls are TRBV19 and TRBJ2-1, with 9 positions matching TRBD2. The clonotype comes from an older woman with COVID-19, enrolled during active disease. Sequencing input: peripheral blood. CDR3 nucleotide sequence: TGTGCCAGTAGTATCCGTCCTTTGGCGGGGGGGTACAATGAGCAGTTCTTC. Residues: CASSIRPLAGGYNEQFF.